A single T cell receptor beta chain is shown here with its context. These data belong to a study of glioma-infiltrating T cells after dendritic cell vaccination. The overall study: Samples are from glioblastoma patients in Phase I and II dendritic cell vaccine trials.

Input was about 2 ug genomic DNA, or all available if less. Method: immunoSEQ multiplex PCR; TCRdb's copy keeps in-frame clones and lacks some. The data show approximately 99,000 clones, 80% seen once. This CDR3 has 14 amino acids. Trimming removed 3 bases from V and 3 bases from J; junction bases left unmatched: 4. Germline CDR1 is KGHSH and CDR2 is LQKENI. The time point: after dendritic cell vaccination, including at tumor progression/relapse. The J gene is TRBJ2-7, the V gene TRBV18; TRBD1 agrees at 8 bases. Source: blood, taken after dendritic cell vaccination. The source is a human donor with glioblastoma. The CDR3 nucleotides read TGTGCCAGCTCACCGGGACAGGCTTACTACGAGCAGTACTTC. It yields the protein CASSPGQAYYEQYF.